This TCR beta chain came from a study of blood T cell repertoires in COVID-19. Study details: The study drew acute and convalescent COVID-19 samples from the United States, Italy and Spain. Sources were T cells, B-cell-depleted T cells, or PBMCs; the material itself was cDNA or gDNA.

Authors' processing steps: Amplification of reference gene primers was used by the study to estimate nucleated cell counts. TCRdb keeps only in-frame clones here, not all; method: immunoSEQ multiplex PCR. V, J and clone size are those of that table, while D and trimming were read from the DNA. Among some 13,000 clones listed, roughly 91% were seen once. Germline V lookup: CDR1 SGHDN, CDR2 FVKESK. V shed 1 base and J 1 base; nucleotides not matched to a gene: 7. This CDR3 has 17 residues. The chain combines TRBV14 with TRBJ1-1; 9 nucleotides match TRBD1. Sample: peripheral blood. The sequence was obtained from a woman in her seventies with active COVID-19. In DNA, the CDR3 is TGTGCCAGCAGCCAAGGAGGGACAGGGCTGGAGAACACTGAAGCTTTCTTT. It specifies CASSQGGTGLENTEAFF.